A selection of T cell receptor beta chains follows, all from one sample in a study of monozygotic twins with inflammatory bowel disease. TCRdb re-called the 5' RACE reads; every CDR3 protein appears as one record, without DNA. The sample totals more than 350,000 distinct CDR3 sequences. Sequencing used blood. These TCRs come from a human donor with ulcerative colitis or Crohn's disease, or a healthy co-twin of an affected twin (not recorded which). CDR3s include the opening cysteine and the closing phenylalanine or tryptophan.

J | V | CDR3
TRBJ2-7 | TRBV5-6 | CASSFTASSYEQYF
TRBJ1-6 | TRBV5-1 | CASSPGTGASPLHF
TRBJ2-7 | TRBV5-1 | CASGVGQGSYEQYF
TRBJ1-4 | TRBV7-6 | CASSLEGTGDEKLFF
TRBJ2-3 | TRBV5-1 | CASSAYGGRDTQYF
TRBJ1-6 | TRBV15 | CATSRALGTGGPLHF
TRBJ2-2 | TRBV6-1 | CATTPGQGNTGELFF
TRBJ1-1 | TRBV6-2/TRBV6-3 | CASTYTGEGTEAFF
TRBJ2-7 | TRBV10-3 | CAISRDREVDPCYF
TRBJ1-1 | TRBV7-3 | CASSLTINTEAFF
TRBJ1-2 | TRBV5-1 | CASSLQGAFDGYTF
TRBJ2-2 | TRBV20-1 | CSARPHSQPFAGELFF
TRBJ2-7 | TRBV5-1 | CASSSDVGYEQYF
TRBJ2-7 | TRBV14 | CASSQDPRQDEQYF
TRBJ1-5 | TRBV5-1 | CASSLGPGINQPQHF
TRBJ1-1 | TRBV20-1 | CSARRTGENTEAFF
TRBJ1-2 | TRBV5-1 | CASSLGGVLGGYTF
TRBJ2-7 | TRBV29-1 | CSGLLAGFYSYEQYF
TRBJ2-5 | TRBV7-2 | CATQQGAGQETQYF
TRBJ2-3 | TRBV7-8 | CASSLERLAGPTDTQYF
TRBJ2-5 | TRBV7-9 | CASSRAGTSGSIQTQYF
TRBJ2-6 | TRBV5-1 | CASSLGQAARSGANVLTF
TRBJ2-5 | TRBV5-4 | CASSLFRGTEETQYF
TRBJ2-7 | TRBV20-1 | CSASAPLEQYF
TRBJ2-3 | TRBV11-1 | CASSPDSPITDTQYF
TRBJ1-5 | TRBV20-1 | CSARQDLNQPQHF
TRBJ2-1 | TRBV2 | CASSLAGAIYNEQFF
TRBJ1-1 | TRBV11-2 | CASSLTGTGDTEAFF
TRBJ1-4 | TRBV5-1 | CASSLGPRGVNEKLFF
TRBJ2-5 | TRBV15 | CATSRDRRGQETQYF
TRBJ2-4 | TRBV18 | CASSTTGTGFKNIQYF
TRBJ2-1 | TRBV5-6 | CASSLGGTARNEQFF
TRBJ2-3 | TRBV5-4 | CASSFLAGGRGDTQYF
TRBJ2-7 | TRBV5-1 | CASSPSGTASYEQYF
TRBJ2-3 | TRBV29-1 | CSVDNEATDTQYF
TRBJ2-2 | TRBV11-2 | CASRGLAGGASMGGELFF
TRBJ2-2 | TRBV28 | CASSLFRNTGELFF
TRBJ2-7 | TRBV28 | CASEICVEQYF
TRBJ2-1 | TRBV5-1 | CASSPPGQMNEQFF
TRBJ2-3 | TRBV7-9 | CASNRQGGISPDTQYF
TRBJ2-2 | TRBV11-2 | CASDLIGLNTGELFF
TRBJ2-3 | TRBV6-1 | CASLGLAGGDTQYF
TRBJ2-5 | TRBV20-1 | CSAIPGAVGTQYF
TRBJ1-1 | TRBV6-5 | CASSSILTGGGTEAFF
TRBJ2-5 | TRBV14 | CASSRTSILSQTQYF